This TCR beta chain was captured by sequencing in a study of T cell responses to AZD1222 COVID-19 vaccine. General study findings and limits: In all cases, repertoires were sampled only after the peak T cell response.

Method: immunoSEQ multiplex PCR; TCRdb's copy keeps in-frame clones and lacks some. The sample has around 140,000 clones; 65% to 90% are singletons. Details on this clone: The antigen is not known.

The CDR3 runs to 14 residues. Germline values: CDR1 KGHDR, CDR2 SFDVKD. Trimming pared 0 bases from V and 7 bases from J, leaving 11 bases between. The clonotype comes from an adult who received the MenACWY meningococcal vaccine as a control. This specimen was peripheral blood, taken 28 days after the second dose of the MenACWY control vaccine. The gene calls are TRBV24-1 and TRBJ1-2, with D unresolved. The chain's CDR3 is CATSDLPGLSGYTF. In DNA, the CDR3 is TGTGCCACCAGTGATTTGCCTGGTTTGAGTGGCTACACCTTC.